The source of this T cell receptor beta chain is a study of cytomegalovirus exposure and HLA in healthy donors. Study results and caveats: The TCR clusters that emerged in the first cohort tended, a later analysis found, to co-occur in the roughly 130 validation repertoires. Specificity for CMV antigens was confirmed in vitro for three of the CMV-associated chains.

It was the approximately 130-subject validation cohort, separate from the approximately 700-subject first cohort, to which the donors belonged. Some clones are missing from TCRdb's copy, which holds only in-frame ones; the method was immunoSEQ multiplex PCR. The table includes 110,000 to 150,000 clones, 80% to 90% detected once. The table lists this clone with a count of one. Its antigen remains unknown. Sequenced input: PBMCs. This clonotype originated in a woman under 40 in good health and CMV-seropositive.

CDR3 nucleotide sequence: TGTGCCAGCAGCTTGACAGGGCAGCACTACGAGCAGTACTTC. Protein sequence: CASSLTGQHYEQYF. The chain employs TRBV5-5 and TRBJ2-7, with D possibly being TRBD1 (6 bases). Germline CDR1 SGHKS, CDR2 YYEKEE (reference sequence). CDR3 size: 14 residues. V lost 1 base and J lost 3, with 11 bases in between.